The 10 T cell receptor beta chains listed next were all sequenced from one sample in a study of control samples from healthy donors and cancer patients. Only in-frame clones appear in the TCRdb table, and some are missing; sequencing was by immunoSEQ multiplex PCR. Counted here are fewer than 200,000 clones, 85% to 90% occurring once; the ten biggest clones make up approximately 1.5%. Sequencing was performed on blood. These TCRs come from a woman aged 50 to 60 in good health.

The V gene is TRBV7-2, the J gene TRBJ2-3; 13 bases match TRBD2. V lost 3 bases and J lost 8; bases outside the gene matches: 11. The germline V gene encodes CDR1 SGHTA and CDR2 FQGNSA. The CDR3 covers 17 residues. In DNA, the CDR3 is TGTGCCAGCAGCTTGGGACTAGCGGGACTATCAGGTGTTACGCAGTATTTT. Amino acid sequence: CASSLGLAGLSGVTQYF.

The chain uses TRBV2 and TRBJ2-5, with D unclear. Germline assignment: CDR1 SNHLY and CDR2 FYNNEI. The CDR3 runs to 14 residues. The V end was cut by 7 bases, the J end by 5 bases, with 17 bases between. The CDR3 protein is CASMIKRLWETQYF. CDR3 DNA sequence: TGTGCCAGCATGATTAAGAGGTTATGGGAGACCCAGTACTTC.

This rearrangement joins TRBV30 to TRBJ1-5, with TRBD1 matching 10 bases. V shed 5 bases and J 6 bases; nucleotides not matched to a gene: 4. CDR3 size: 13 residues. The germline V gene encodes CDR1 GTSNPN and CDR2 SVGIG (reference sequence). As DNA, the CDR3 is TGTGCCTGGGGACAGGGGGTTTTTCAGCCCCAGCATTTT. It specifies CAWGQGVFQPQHF. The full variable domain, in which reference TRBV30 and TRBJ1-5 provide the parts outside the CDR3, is SQTIHQWPATLVQPVGSPLSLECTVEGTSNPNLYWYRQAAGRGLQLLFYSVGIGQISSEVPQNLSASRPQDRQFILSSKKLLLSDSGFYLCAWGQGVFQPQHFGDGTRLSIL.

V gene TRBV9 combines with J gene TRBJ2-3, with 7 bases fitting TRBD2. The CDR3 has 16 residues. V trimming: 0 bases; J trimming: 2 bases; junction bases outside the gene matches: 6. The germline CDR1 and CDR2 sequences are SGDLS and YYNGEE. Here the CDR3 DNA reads TGTGCCAGCAGCGTAGGCCAGCGGGGAAACACAGATACGCAGTATTTT. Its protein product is CASSVGQRGNTDTQYF.

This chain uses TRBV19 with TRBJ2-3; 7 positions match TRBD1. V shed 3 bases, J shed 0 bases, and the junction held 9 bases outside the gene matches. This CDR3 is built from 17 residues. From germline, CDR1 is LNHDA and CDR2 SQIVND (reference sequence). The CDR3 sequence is CASSINRQGSSTDTQYF. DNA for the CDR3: TGTGCCAGTAGTATCAATAGACAGGGCTCGAGCACAGATACGCAGTATTTT.

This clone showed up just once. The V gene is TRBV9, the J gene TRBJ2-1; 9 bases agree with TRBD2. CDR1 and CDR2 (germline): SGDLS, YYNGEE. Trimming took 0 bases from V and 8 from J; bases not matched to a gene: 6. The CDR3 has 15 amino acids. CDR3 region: CASSVGGGAGHEQFF. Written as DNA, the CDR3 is TGTGCCAGCAGCGTAGGCGGGGGGGCCGGTCATGAGCAGTTCTTC.

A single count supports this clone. Written as DNA, the CDR3 is TGTGCCAGCTCACCAAGATTAGCGGGAGATACAGATACGCAGTATTTT. Its translation is CASSPRLAGDTDTQYF. This chain joins TRBV18 and TRBJ2-3; 9 nucleotides align to TRBD2. The CDR3 has 16 amino acids. V lost 2 bases and J lost 3; bases outside the gene matches: 6. The germline V gene encodes CDR1 KGHSH and CDR2 LQKENI.

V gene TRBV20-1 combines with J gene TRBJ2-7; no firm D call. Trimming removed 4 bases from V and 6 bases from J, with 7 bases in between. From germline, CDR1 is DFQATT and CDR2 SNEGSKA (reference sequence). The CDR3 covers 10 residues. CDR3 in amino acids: CSAKMAEQYF. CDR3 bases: TGCAGTGCTAAGATGGCCGAGCAGTACTTC.

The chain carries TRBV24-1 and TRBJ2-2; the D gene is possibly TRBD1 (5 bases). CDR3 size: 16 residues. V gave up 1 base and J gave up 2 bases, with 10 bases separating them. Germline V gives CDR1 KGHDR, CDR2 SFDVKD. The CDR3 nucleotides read TGTGCCACCAGTGATTTAACAAGGGGTAACACCGGGGAGCTGTTTTTT. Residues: CATSDLTRGNTGELFF.

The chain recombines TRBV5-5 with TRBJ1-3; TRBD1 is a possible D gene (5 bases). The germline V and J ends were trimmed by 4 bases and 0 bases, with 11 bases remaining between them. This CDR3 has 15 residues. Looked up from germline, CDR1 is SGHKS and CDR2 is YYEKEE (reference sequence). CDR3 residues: CASSMTAASGNTIYF. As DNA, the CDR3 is TGTGCCAGCAGCATGACAGCAGCCTCTGGAAACACCATATATTTT. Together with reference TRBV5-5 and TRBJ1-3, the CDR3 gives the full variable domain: DAGVTQSPTHLIKTRGQQVTLRCSPISGHKSVSWYQQVLGQGPQFIFQYYEKEERGRGNFPDRFSARQFPNYSSELNVNALLLGDSALYLCASSMTAASGNTIYFGEGSWLTVV.